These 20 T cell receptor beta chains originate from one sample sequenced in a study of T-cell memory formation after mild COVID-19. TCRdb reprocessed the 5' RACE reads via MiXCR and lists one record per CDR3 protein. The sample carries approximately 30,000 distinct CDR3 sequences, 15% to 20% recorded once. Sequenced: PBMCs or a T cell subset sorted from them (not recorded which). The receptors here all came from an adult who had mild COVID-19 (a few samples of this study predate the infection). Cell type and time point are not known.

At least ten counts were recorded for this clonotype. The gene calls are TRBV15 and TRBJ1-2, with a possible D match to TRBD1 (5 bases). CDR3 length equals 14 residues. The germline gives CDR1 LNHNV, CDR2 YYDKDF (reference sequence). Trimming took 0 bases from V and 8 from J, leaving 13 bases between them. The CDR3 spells CATSRDRGERGYTF. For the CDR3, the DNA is TGTGCCACCAGCAGAGATCGAGGGGAGAGGGGCTACACCTTC.

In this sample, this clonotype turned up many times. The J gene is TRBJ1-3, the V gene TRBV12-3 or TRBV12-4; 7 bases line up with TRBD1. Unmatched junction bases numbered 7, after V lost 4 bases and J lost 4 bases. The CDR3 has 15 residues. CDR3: CASSSGRGIGNTIYF. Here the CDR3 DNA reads TGTGCCAGCAGTTCGGGCAGGGGGATCGGAAACACCATATATTTT.

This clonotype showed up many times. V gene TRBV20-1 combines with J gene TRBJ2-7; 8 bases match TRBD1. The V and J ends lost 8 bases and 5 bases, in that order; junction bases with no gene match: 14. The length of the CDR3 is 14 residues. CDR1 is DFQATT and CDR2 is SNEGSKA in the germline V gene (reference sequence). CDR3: CSRYGGQGRDEQYF. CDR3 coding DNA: TGCAGTCGATACGGAGGACAGGGTAGGGACGAGCAGTACTTC.

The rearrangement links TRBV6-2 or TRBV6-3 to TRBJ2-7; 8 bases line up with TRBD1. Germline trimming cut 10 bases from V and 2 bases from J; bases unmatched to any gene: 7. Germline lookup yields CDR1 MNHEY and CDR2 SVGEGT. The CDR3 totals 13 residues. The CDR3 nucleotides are TGTGCCACCTCGGGACAGGCACCCTACGAGCAGTACTTC. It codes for CATSGQAPYEQYF.

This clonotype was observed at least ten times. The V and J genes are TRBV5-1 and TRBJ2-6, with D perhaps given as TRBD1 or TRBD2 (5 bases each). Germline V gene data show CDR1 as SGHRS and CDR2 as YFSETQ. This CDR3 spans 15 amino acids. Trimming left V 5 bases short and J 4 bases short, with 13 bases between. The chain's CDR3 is CASSTGDYGANVLTF. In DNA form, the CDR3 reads TGCGCCAGCAGTACAGGAGACTACGGGGCCAACGTCCTGACTTTC. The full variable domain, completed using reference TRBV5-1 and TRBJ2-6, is KAGVTQTPRYLIKTRGQQVTLSCSPISGHRSVSWYQQTPGQGLQFLFEYFSETQRNKGNFPGRFSGRQFSNSRSEMNVSTLELGDSALYLCASSTGDYGANVLTFGAGSRLTVL.

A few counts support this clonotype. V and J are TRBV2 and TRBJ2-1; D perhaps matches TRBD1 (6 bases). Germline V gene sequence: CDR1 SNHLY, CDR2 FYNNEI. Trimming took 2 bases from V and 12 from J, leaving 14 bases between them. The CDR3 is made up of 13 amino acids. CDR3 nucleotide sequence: TGTGCCAGCAGTGAAACCCCCAGGGGCGGGCAGTTCTTC. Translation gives CASSETPRGGQFF.

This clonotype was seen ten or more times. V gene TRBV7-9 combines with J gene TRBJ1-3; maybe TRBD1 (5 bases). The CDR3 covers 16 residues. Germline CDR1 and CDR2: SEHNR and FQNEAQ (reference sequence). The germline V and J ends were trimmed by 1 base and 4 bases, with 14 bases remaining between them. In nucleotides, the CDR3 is TGTGCCAGCAGCTTAGGTGCAGGGCTTCACGGAAACACCATATATTTT. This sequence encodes CASSLGAGLHGNTIYF.

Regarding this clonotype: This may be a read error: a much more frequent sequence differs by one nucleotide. CDR3 protein: CASSPPTNLGSGYTF. As DNA, the CDR3 is TGTGCCAGCTCACCACCTACCAATCTCGGGTCAGGCTACACCTTC. The chain is built from TRBV18 and TRBJ1-2, with D hard to call. CDR3 length equals 15 residues. In germline, CDR1 is KGHSH, CDR2 LQKENI. V was clipped by 0 bases and J by 8 bases, with 16 bases between them.

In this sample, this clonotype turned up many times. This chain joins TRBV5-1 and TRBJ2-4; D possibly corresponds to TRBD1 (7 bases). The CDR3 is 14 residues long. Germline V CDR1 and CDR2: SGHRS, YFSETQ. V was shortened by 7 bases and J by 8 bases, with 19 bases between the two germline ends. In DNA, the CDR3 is TGCGCCAGCTCATCCCAGGGGGAGGTTGACATTCAGTACTTC. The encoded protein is CASSSQGEVDIQYF.

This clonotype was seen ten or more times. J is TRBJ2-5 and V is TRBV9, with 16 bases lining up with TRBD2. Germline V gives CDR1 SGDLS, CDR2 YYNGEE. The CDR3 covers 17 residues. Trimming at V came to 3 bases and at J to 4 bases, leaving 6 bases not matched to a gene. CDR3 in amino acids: CASSAGTSGRAAETQYF. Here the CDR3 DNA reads TGTGCCAGCAGCGCCGGGACTAGCGGGAGGGCCGCAGAGACCCAGTACTTC.

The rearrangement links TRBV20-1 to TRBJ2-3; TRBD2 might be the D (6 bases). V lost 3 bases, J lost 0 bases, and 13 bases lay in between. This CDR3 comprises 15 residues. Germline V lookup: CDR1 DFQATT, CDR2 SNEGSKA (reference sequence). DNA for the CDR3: TGCAGTGCTAGGGGCGGGACGGCAAGCACAGATACGCAGTATTTT. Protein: CSARGGTASTDTQYF.

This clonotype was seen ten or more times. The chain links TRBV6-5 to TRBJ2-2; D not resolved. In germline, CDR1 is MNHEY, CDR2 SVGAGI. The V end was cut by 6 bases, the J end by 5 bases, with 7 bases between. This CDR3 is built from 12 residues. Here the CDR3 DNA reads TGTGCCAGCAGGCCTCGTACCGGGGAGCTGTTTTTT. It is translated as CASRPRTGELFF.

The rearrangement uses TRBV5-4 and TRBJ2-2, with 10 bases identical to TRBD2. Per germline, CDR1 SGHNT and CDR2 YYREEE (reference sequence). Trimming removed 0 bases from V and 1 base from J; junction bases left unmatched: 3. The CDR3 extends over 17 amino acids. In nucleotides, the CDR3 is TGTGCCAGCAGCTTGGGGGCTAGCGGGGGGAACACCGGGGAGCTGTTTTTT. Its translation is CASSLGASGGNTGELFF. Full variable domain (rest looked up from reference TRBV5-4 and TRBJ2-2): ETGVTQSPTHLIKTRGQQVTLRCSSQSGHNTVSWYQQALGQGPQFIFQYYREEENGRGNFPPRFSGLQFPNYSSELNVNALELDDSALYLCASSLGASGGNTGELFFGEGSRLTVL.

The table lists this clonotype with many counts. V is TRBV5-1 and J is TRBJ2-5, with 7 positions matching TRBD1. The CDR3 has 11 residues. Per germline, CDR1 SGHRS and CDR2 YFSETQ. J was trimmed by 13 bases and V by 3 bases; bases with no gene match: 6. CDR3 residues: CASSSDRVRYF. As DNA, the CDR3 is TGCGCCAGCAGCTCTGACAGGGTGAGGTACTTC.

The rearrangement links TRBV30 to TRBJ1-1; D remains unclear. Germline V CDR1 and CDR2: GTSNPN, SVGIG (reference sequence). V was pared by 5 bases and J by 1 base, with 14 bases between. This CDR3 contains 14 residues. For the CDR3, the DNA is TGTGCCTGGTTCCTCCGGGAACAGAACACTGAAGCTTTCTTT. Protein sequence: CAWFLREQNTEAFF.

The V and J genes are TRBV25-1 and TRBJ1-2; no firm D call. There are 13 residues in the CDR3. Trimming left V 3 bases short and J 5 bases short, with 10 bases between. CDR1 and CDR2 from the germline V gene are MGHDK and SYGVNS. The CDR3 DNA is TGTGCCAGCAGTGACCACGGACGTTATGGCTACACCTTC. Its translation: CASSDHGRYGYTF.

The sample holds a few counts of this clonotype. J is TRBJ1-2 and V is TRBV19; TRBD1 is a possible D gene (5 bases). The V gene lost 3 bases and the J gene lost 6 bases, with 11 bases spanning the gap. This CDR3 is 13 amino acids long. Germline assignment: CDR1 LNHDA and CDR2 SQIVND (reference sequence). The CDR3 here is CASSIGGYDGYTF. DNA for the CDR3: TGTGCCAGTAGTATTGGGGGATACGATGGCTACACCTTC.

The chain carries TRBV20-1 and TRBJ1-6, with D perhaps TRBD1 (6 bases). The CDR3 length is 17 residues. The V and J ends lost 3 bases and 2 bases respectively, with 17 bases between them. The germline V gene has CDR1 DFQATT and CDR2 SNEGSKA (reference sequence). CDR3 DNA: TGCAGTGCTAGTCGGAGGGGGGGCCTGACCTATAATTCACCCCTCCACTTT. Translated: CSASRRGGLTYNSPLHF.

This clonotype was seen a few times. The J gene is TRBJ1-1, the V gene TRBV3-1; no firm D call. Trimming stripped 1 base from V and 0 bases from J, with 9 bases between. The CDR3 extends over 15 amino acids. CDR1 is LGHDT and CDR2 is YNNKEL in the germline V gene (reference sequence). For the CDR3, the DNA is TGTGCCAGCAGCCAAGGGTCCTTTCTGAACACTGAAGCTTTCTTT. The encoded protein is CASSQGSFLNTEAFF.

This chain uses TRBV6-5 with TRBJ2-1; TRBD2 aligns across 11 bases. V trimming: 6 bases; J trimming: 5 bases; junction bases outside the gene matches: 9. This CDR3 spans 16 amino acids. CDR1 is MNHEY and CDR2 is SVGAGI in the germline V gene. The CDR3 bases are TGTGCCAGCAGACCCCTTCTGACTAGCGGGAACAATGAGCAGTTCTTC. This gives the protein CASRPLLTSGNNEQFF.